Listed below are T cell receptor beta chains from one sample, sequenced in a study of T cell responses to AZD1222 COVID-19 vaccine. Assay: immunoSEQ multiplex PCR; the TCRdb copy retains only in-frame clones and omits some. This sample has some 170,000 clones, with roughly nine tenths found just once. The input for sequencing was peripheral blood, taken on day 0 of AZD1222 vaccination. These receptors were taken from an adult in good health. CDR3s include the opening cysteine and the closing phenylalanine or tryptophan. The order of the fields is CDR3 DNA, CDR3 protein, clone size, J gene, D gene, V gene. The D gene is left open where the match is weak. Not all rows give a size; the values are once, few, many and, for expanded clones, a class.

CDR3nt: TGTGCCAGCAGCGTTCGACAGGGTAATTCACCCCTCCACTTT
CDR3aa: CASSVRQGNSPLHF
abundance: few
j_gene: TRBJ1-6
d_gene: TRBD1
v_gene: TRBV9

CDR3nt: TGTGCCAGCATACGGGTGTCTGATAGCACAGATACGCAGTATTTT
CDR3aa: CASIRVSDSTDTQYF
abundance: few
j_gene: TRBJ2-3
d_gene: .
v_gene: TRBV2

CDR3nt: TGTGCCACCACTCTCCTGAGGAGTCAAAACTATGGCTACACCTTC
CDR3aa: CATTLLRSQNYGYTF
abundance: .
j_gene: TRBJ1-2
d_gene: .
v_gene: TRBV15

CDR3nt: TGTGCCAGCAGTGCTCTAAAGGCAGGGGGGAATCAGCCCCAGCATTTT
CDR3aa: CASSALKAGGNQPQHF
abundance: once
j_gene: TRBJ1-5
d_gene: TRBD1
v_gene: TRBV2

CDR3nt: TGTGCCAGCTCACCCCCCGGCACTGAAGCTTTCTTT
CDR3aa: CASSPPGTEAFF
abundance: .
j_gene: TRBJ1-1
d_gene: .
v_gene: TRBV18

CDR3nt: TGTGCCAGCAGCGTCCGTTCCGGGAACTATGGCTACACCTTC
CDR3aa: CASSVRSGNYGYTF
abundance: .
j_gene: TRBJ1-2
d_gene: .
v_gene: TRBV9

CDR3nt: TGTGCCAGCAGTGAAGTCTATGGCTACACCTTC
CDR3aa: CASSEVYGYTF
abundance: .
j_gene: TRBJ1-2
d_gene: .
v_gene: TRBV2

CDR3nt: TGTGCCAGCAGTTTGGGGGGGGTCGTTGAAAAACTGTTTTTT
CDR3aa: CASSLGGVVEKLFF
abundance: .
j_gene: TRBJ1-4
d_gene: .
v_gene: TRBV28

CDR3nt: TGCAGTGCTAGTGCCGCTCGGACTAGCGGGAGAAATGAGCAGTTCTTC
CDR3aa: CSASAARTSGRNEQFF
abundance: .
j_gene: TRBJ2-1
d_gene: TRBD2
v_gene: TRBV20-1

CDR3nt: TGTGCCAGCAGCCAAGATTGGGGGGGAAGCTCCTACGAGCAGTACTTC
CDR3aa: CASSQDWGGSSYEQYF
abundance: .
j_gene: TRBJ2-7
d_gene: TRBD2
v_gene: TRBV3-1/TRBV3-2

CDR3nt: TGTGCCATCAGCCGAGGGACTAGCGGGAGTGGCGAGCAGTACTTC
CDR3aa: CAISRGTSGSGEQYF
abundance: .
j_gene: TRBJ2-7
d_gene: TRBD2
v_gene: TRBV10-3

CDR3nt: TGTGCCAGCAGTGTAGGGGGCTCTGGAAACACCATATATTTT
CDR3aa: CASSVGGSGNTIYF
abundance: .
j_gene: TRBJ1-3
d_gene: .
v_gene: TRBV25-1

CDR3nt: TGTGTTTGGGGTCGCTCCTACAATGAGCAGTTCTTC
CDR3aa: CVWGRSYNEQFF
abundance: .
j_gene: TRBJ2-1
d_gene: .
v_gene: TRBV30

CDR3nt: TGTGCCAGCAGCTACGGGCGGGGGTCTTCATCCTACGAGCAGTACTTC
CDR3aa: CASSYGRGSSSYEQYF
abundance: .
j_gene: TRBJ2-7
d_gene: TRBD2
v_gene: TRBV6-5

CDR3nt: TGTGCCAGCAGTTTAGTTGGGCCGAACACCGGGGAGCTGTTTTTT
CDR3aa: CASSLVGPNTGELFF
abundance: .
j_gene: TRBJ2-2
d_gene: .
v_gene: TRBV27

CDR3nt: TGTGCCAGCAGCTTGGTGGTAGCGGCTCACGGGTTCACCGGGGAGCTGTTTTTT
CDR3aa: CASSLVVAAHGFTGELFF
abundance: .
j_gene: TRBJ2-2
d_gene: .
v_gene: TRBV5-4

CDR3nt: TGCGCCAGCAGCTTGGGGACTAGCGCTAACACAGATACGCAGTATTTT
CDR3aa: CASSLGTSANTDTQYF
abundance: .
j_gene: TRBJ2-3
d_gene: TRBD2
v_gene: TRBV5-1

CDR3nt: TGTGCCTGGAGTGTGAGGAGAAGCTCTGGAAACACCATATATTTT
CDR3aa: CAWSVRRSSGNTIYF
abundance: .
j_gene: TRBJ1-3
d_gene: .
v_gene: TRBV30

CDR3nt: TGTGCCAGTCGTTCGGGACAGAACACCGGGGAGCTGTTTTTT
CDR3aa: CASRSGQNTGELFF
abundance: .
j_gene: TRBJ2-2
d_gene: .
v_gene: TRBV19

CDR3nt: TGTGCCAGCAGTTACGTGACCCCTGGGGTAGTGAACACTGAAGCTTTCTTT
CDR3aa: CASSYVTPGVVNTEAFF
abundance: .
j_gene: TRBJ1-1
d_gene: .
v_gene: TRBV6-2/TRBV6-3

CDR3nt: TGTGCCAGCAGTGACGAGGGACAGGGGTTTGCGGGCTCCTACAATGAGCAGTTCTTC
CDR3aa: CASSDEGQGFAGSYNEQFF
abundance: .
j_gene: TRBJ2-1
d_gene: TRBD1
v_gene: TRBV6-1

CDR3nt: TGTGCCAGTAGTCCACCCGGGATAAACACTGAAGCTTTCTTT
CDR3aa: CASSPPGINTEAFF
abundance: few
j_gene: TRBJ1-1
d_gene: .
v_gene: TRBV19

CDR3nt: TGTGCCAGTAGCCATGTCGGGGGGACAGGGGAACAGCCCCAGCATTTT
CDR3aa: CASSHVGGTGEQPQHF
abundance: .
j_gene: TRBJ1-5
d_gene: TRBD1
v_gene: TRBV19

CDR3nt: TGTGCCAGCAGCCAGGGTCGCGGGGGGTTAAAAGCTAGCACAGATACGCAGTATTTT
CDR3aa: CASSQGRGGLKASTDTQYF
abundance: .
j_gene: TRBJ2-3
d_gene: TRBD2
v_gene: TRBV4-2

CDR3nt: TGTGCCACCAGCAGAGAGGACAGGGTCTATGGCTACACCTTC
CDR3aa: CATSREDRVYGYTF
abundance: .
j_gene: TRBJ1-2
d_gene: TRBD1
v_gene: TRBV15

CDR3nt: TGTGCCAGCAGCGTTACTAGCGGGAGAATCAATGAGCAGTTCTTC
CDR3aa: CASSVTSGRINEQFF
abundance: .
j_gene: TRBJ2-1
d_gene: TRBD2
v_gene: TRBV9

CDR3nt: TGCGCCAGCAGCTTAACAACAGGGGACTCTGGGGCCAACGTCCTGACTTTC
CDR3aa: CASSLTTGDSGANVLTF
abundance: .
j_gene: TRBJ2-6
d_gene: TRBD1
v_gene: TRBV5-1

CDR3nt: TGCGCCAGCAGCTTGGGTGGCACTAACCAAGAGACCCAGTACTTC
CDR3aa: CASSLGGTNQETQYF
abundance: .
j_gene: TRBJ2-5
d_gene: .
v_gene: TRBV5-1

CDR3nt: TGTGCCAGCAGCGCTACTAGTATCGGCGGGGAGCTGTTTTTT
CDR3aa: CASSATSIGGELFF
abundance: .
j_gene: TRBJ2-2
d_gene: .
v_gene: TRBV14

CDR3nt: TGTGCCAGCAGCGACAGCCGACAGGGAAACACTGAAGCTTTCTTT
CDR3aa: CASSDSRQGNTEAFF
abundance: once
j_gene: TRBJ1-1
d_gene: TRBD1
v_gene: TRBV13

CDR3nt: TGTGCCAGCAGTCGAGGCGGGGAGTGGGAGCAGTACTTC
CDR3aa: CASSRGGEWEQYF
abundance: .
j_gene: TRBJ2-7
d_gene: .
v_gene: TRBV12-3/TRBV12-4

CDR3nt: TGTGCCAGCAGCTTAGGGCTAGCGGGCCTCTCTGGGGCCAACGTCCTGACTTTC
CDR3aa: CASSLGLAGLSGANVLTF
abundance: .
j_gene: TRBJ2-6
d_gene: TRBD2
v_gene: TRBV5-6

CDR3nt: TGTGCCAGCAGCGTGGGCGGCGGGAGTGCAGATACGCAGTATTTT
CDR3aa: CASSVGGGSADTQYF
abundance: .
j_gene: TRBJ2-3
d_gene: TRBD2
v_gene: TRBV14

CDR3nt: TGTGCCACCAGTGATTCGCGGACTAGGGAGGAGACCCAGTACTTC
CDR3aa: CATSDSRTREETQYF
abundance: .
j_gene: TRBJ2-5
d_gene: TRBD2
v_gene: TRBV24-1

CDR3nt: TGTGCCAGCAGCGGGGCAGGGGTAGCCTACGAGCAGTACTTC
CDR3aa: CASSGAGVAYEQYF
abundance: .
j_gene: TRBJ2-7
d_gene: .
v_gene: TRBV11-2

CDR3nt: TGCGCCAGCAGCCCTAGCGGGGGGTACAATGAGCAGTTCTTC
CDR3aa: CASSPSGGYNEQFF
abundance: .
j_gene: TRBJ2-1
d_gene: TRBD2
v_gene: TRBV5-1

CDR3nt: TGTGCCAGCAGCTTGGACAGGGGATCGTCTGGAAACACCATATATTTT
CDR3aa: CASSLDRGSSGNTIYF
abundance: few
j_gene: TRBJ1-3
d_gene: TRBD1
v_gene: TRBV5-4

CDR3nt: TGTGCCAGCTCACCATTGGGGACAGGGGGCGCCGGGGAGCTGTTTTTT
CDR3aa: CASSPLGTGGAGELFF
abundance: .
j_gene: TRBJ2-2
d_gene: TRBD1
v_gene: TRBV18

CDR3nt: TGTGCCAGCAGCCAACAACAGGGGGATGGGGCTTTCTTT
CDR3aa: CASSQQQGDGAFF
abundance: .
j_gene: TRBJ1-1
d_gene: TRBD1
v_gene: TRBV4-2

CDR3nt: TGTGCCTGGAGTAGAGGCGAAGAGACCCAGTACTTC
CDR3aa: CAWSRGEETQYF
abundance: .
j_gene: TRBJ2-5
d_gene: .
v_gene: TRBV30

CDR3nt: TGTGCCAGCAGGCCTACAGGGAACACTGAAGCTTTCTTT
CDR3aa: CASRPTGNTEAFF
abundance: .
j_gene: TRBJ1-1
d_gene: .
v_gene: TRBV6-5

CDR3nt: TGTGCCAGCAGCTCCACCACCGGGACAGGGAAAGAGACCCAGTACTTC
CDR3aa: CASSSTTGTGKETQYF
abundance: .
j_gene: TRBJ2-5
d_gene: TRBD1
v_gene: TRBV5-6

CDR3nt: TGCAGCGTTGCGAGCGGGAGCACAGATACGCAGTATTTT
CDR3aa: CSVASGSTDTQYF
abundance: .
j_gene: TRBJ2-3
d_gene: .
v_gene: TRBV29-1

CDR3nt: TGTGCCAGCACCCCCCCCGCCAGACCCAATGAGCAGTTCTTC
CDR3aa: CASTPPARPNEQFF
abundance: .
j_gene: TRBJ2-1
d_gene: .
v_gene: TRBV9